This T cell receptor (beta chain) is drawn from a study of blood T cell repertoires in COVID-19. Study-level background: COVID-19 samples from acute and convalescent phases originated in the United States, Italy and Spain.

Looked up from germline, CDR1 is SNHLY and CDR2 is FYNNEI. The CDR3 spans 13 residues. V was trimmed by 2 bases and J by 7 bases, leaving 9 bases between them. Repertoires were generated with immunoSEQ multiplex PCR, while TCRdb's copy carries only in-frame clones and drops some. The data show hundreds of thousands of clones, 82% seen once. A note on this clone: Other DNA sequences in the sample encode the same CDR3.

The study assigned cohorts using participant-reported clinical history. What the recovered Cohort 3 donors had was two negative PCRs, clearance, or symptom resolution. The rearrangement joins TRBV2 to TRBJ1-5; no firm D call. Sequencing was done on a sample of PBMCs or T cells enriched from blood (not recorded which). This receptor was taken from a woman in her sixties who had recovered from COVID-19. In DNA, the CDR3 is TGTGCCAGCAGTGAAACTGGAGGCCAGCCCCAGCATTTT. It specifies CASSETGGQPQHF.